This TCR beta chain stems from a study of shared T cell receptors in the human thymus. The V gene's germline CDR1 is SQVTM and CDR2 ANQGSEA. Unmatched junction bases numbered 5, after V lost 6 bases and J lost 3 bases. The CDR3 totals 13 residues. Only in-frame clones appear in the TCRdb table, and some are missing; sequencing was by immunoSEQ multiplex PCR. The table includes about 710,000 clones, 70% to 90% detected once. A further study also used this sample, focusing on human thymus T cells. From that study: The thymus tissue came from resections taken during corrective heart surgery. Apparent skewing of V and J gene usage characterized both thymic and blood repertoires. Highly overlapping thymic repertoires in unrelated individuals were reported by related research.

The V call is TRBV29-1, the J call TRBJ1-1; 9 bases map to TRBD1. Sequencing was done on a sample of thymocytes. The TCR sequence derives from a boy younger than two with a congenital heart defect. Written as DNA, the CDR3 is TGCAGCGTCCAACAGGGGGCTGACACTGAAGCTTTCTTT. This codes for CSVQQGADTEAFF.